The 4 T cell receptor beta chains below all came from one sample that was sequenced in a study of T cell responses to AZD1222 COVID-19 vaccine. Sequenced by immunoSEQ multiplex PCR; TCRdb stores in-frame clones only, minus some. This sample has over 95,000 clones, with more than 70% found just once. Sequencing used peripheral blood, obtained 28 days after the second AZD1222 dose. All receptors come from an adult who received the AZD1222 COVID-19 vaccine.

The gene calls are TRBV27 and TRBJ2-3; TRBD2 matches at 7 bases. The CDR3 runs to 16 residues. After removal of 1 base from V and 0 bases from J, the junction contained 4 bases not matched to a gene. Germline CDR1 reads MNHEY; CDR2 reads SMNVEV (reference sequence). In nucleotides, the CDR3 is TGTGCCAGCAGTTTATTTCCGGGAGGTAGCACAGATACGCAGTATTTT. Protein sequence: CASSLFPGGSTDTQYF.

V is TRBV7-9 and J is TRBJ2-1; the D gene is possibly TRBD2 (5 bases). V shed 5 bases and J shed 1 base, with 18 bases lying between them. The germline V gene encodes CDR1 SEHNR and CDR2 FQNEAQ (reference sequence). The CDR3 is 17 amino acids. This CDR3 is CASSPRISAKSYNEQFF. In DNA form, the CDR3 reads TGTGCCAGCAGCCCGCGAATTAGCGCGAAGTCCTACAATGAGCAGTTCTTC.

The V call is TRBV23-1, the J call TRBJ2-1; D gene ambiguous. TRBV23-1 is filed as an ORF, its function uncertain. The V and J ends lost 11 bases and 7 bases respectively, with 3 bases between them. The CDR3 contains 8 residues. The CDR3 is CAGNEQFF. CDR3 nucleotides: TGCGCCGGTAATGAGCAGTTCTTC.

There are a few counts of this clone. J is TRBJ2-6 and V is TRBV15; D remains ambiguous. CDR3 size: 16 residues. V gave up 1 base and J gave up 0 bases, with 7 bases separating them. From germline, CDR1 is LNHNV and CDR2 YYDKDF (reference sequence). In nucleotides, the CDR3 is TGTGCCACCAGCAGAGGGGAACTCTCTGGGGCCAACGTCCTGACTTTC. It specifies CATSRGELSGANVLTF.